These T cell receptor beta chains were read from a single sample in a study of cytomegalovirus exposure and HLA in healthy donors. Profiling relied on immunoSEQ multiplex PCR, and the TCRdb table lists in-frame clones only, not all of them. The sample lists over 150,000 clones; 75% to 90% were seen once. Sequenced input: PBMCs. Every receptor here comes from a woman between 18 and 30 years old in good health and CMV-seronegative. Both conserved end residues are part of each CDR3. The order of the fields is CDR3 length, V gene, CDR3 protein.

14 | TRBV4-3 | CASSQGHRNTEAFF
14 | TRBV5-1 | CASSLVDRRIEAFF
12 | TRBV9 | CASSVRGYEQYF
13 | TRBV9 | CASSTTLGGGYTF
16 | TRBV29-1 | CSHKTDRGLGYNEQFF
15 | TRBV4-3 | CASSQDLAGGPTQYF
15 | TRBV4-3 | CASSQDRESNYGYTF
15 | TRBV4-1 | CASSRDRGQADTQYF
13 | TRBV7-2 | CASSLDRTYEAFF
14 | TRBV27 | CASRRGGALYEQYF
15 | TRBV5-8 | CASSLGGRIYYEQYF